This TCR beta chain was identified in a study of CD8 T cells in Susac syndrome. It was negative isolation that provided the CD8+ and CD4+ T cells, whereas TEMRA cells were enriched by FACS. Random hexamers primed reverse transcription of about 0.5 to 1 ug RNA. TCRdb re-called the immunoSEQ multiplex PCR reads through MiXCR, storing one row per CDR3 protein. The data show some 200,000 distinct CDR3 sequences, about 90% seen once. The clonotype comes from a human donor with multiple sclerosis. The sample comprised CD8+ T cells from PBMCs.

The CDR3, as DNA: TGTGCCACCGGGTTCGAACAGCATTTT. Its protein product is CATGFEQHF. V is TRBV6-2 or TRBV6-3 and J is TRBJ1-5, with D unresolved. The CDR3 consists of 9 residues. Looked up from germline, CDR1 is MNHEY and CDR2 is SVGEGT. Trimming left V 10 bases short and J 13 bases short, with 11 bases between.